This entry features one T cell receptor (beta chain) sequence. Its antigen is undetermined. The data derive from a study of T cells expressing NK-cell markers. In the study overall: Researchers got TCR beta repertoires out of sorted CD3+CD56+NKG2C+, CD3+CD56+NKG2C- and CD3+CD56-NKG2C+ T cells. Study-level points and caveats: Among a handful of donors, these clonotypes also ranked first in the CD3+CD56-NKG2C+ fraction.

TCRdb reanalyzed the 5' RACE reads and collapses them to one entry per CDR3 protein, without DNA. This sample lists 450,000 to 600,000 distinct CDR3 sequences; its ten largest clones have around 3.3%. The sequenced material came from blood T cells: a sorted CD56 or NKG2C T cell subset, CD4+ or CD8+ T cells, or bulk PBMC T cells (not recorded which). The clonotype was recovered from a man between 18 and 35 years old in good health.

The CDR3 region is CSASPVGNEQFF. This chain connects TRBV20-1 to TRBJ2-1. CDR3 size: 12 residues. Germline loops: CDR1 DFQATT, CDR2 SNEGSKA (reference sequence).